The text below deals with one T cell receptor (beta chain). Germline CDR1 is SGDLS and CDR2 is YYNGEE. The CDR3 runs 15 residues. V trimming: 4 bases; J trimming: 4 bases; junction bases outside the gene matches: 6. Sequencing used immunoSEQ multiplex PCR; TCRdb keeps in-frame clones, though not all of them. Of roughly 92,000 clones in the sample, approximately 88% were seen once. This sample is part of a study of T cell responses to AZD1222 COVID-19 vaccine. The receptor's source is an adult who received the AZD1222 COVID-19 vaccine. This chain connects TRBV9 to TRBJ1-4, with 8 bases aligning to TRBD1. This material consisted of peripheral blood, taken 28 days after the second AZD1222 dose. The CDR3 sequence: CASSLTTGVNEKLFF. CDR3 coding DNA: TGTGCCAGCAGCCTGACGACAGGGGTTAATGAAAAACTGTTTTTT.